This section outlines one T cell receptor beta chain sequence together with its context. Its specificity is not known. The junction differs from germline at one of its ends, possibly a read error. This record belongs to a study of blood T cells in healthy people across ages. Overall study findings and caveats: Estimates drawn from one million T cells were deemed to understate diversity.

It was with a sample-barcoded 5' primer and a J-beta primer mix that a second PCR of roughly 7 to 12 cycles was run. From the 5' RACE reads, TCRdb called clonotypes with MiXCR, one entry per CDR3 protein. The sample lists 700,000 or so distinct CDR3 sequences, around two fifths seen once, with around 30% in the top ten. Looked up from germline, CDR1 is SGHVS and CDR2 is FQNEAQ. This CDR3 has 15 residues. This sequence joins TRBV7-8 and TRBJ2-5; D not resolved. Sample: blood. The receptor comes from an elderly man in good health. In nucleotides, the CDR3 is TGTGCCGGCAGCCCCCGGTCCCAAGGGCCAGAGACCCAGTACTTC. This translates into CAGSPRSQGPETQYF.